The clone carrying this TCR beta chain has only a few counts. The antigen is undetermined. Preparing the TCRbeta library involved the use of unique molecular identifiers. TCRdb passed the PCR reads through MiXCR, listing each CDR3 protein once. The sample records around 78,000 distinct CDR3 sequences, 13% to 15% being singletons. This specimen comes from a study of T-cell reconstitution after alpha-beta-depleted transplantation in children. Study results and caveats: A year post-transplant, T-cell counts and diversity derived mostly from newly produced T cells.

Germline values: CDR1 DFQATT, CDR2 SNEGSKA (reference sequence). V was cut by 3 bases and J by 5 bases, with 8 bases left in between. The CDR3 is made up of 12 amino acids. This clonotype was obtained from a male patient aged 2 to 9 who had a stem cell transplant for acute lymphoblastic leukemia, so the T cells may come from the graft donor. V is TRBV20-1 and J is TRBJ2-1; unclear D gene. The starting material was PBMCs, mostly from graft donor cells, obtained 180 days after TCRalphabeta/CD19-depleted stem cell transplant. DNA for the CDR3: TGCAGTGCTAGCGCCGGAGACAATGAGCAGTTCTTC. Translation: CSASAGDNEQFF.